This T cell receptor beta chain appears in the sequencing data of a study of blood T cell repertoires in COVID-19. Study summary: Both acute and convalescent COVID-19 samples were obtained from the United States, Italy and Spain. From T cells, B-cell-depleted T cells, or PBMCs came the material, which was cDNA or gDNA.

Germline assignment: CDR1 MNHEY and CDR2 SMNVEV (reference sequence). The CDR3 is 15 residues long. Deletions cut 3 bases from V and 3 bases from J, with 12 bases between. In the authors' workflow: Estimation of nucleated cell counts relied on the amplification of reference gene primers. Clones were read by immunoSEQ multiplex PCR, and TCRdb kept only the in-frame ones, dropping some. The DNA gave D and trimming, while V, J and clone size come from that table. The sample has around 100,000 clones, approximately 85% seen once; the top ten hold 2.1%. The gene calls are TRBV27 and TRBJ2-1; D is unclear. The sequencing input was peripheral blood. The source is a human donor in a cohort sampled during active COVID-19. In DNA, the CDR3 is TGTGCCAGCAGTTTCGCCCCGACTTTCTACAATGAGCAGTTCTTC. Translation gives CASSFAPTFYNEQFF.